The 18 T cell receptor beta chains given below trace back to one sample, sequenced in a study of blood T cell repertoires in COVID-19. This table comes from immunoSEQ multiplex PCR, and its TCRdb copy is limited to in-frame clones, with some not included. Found here are some 130,000 clones, around nine tenths of them singletons; the top ten hold approximately 4.6%. Sequenced input: peripheral blood. Source of these receptors: a man in his fifties or sixties with COVID-19, enrolled during active disease.

The chain links TRBV7-8 to TRBJ1-5, with D hard to call. Germline CDR1 is SGHVS and CDR2 is FQNEAQ. The CDR3 runs 15 residues. V was clipped by 7 bases and J by 0 bases, with 13 bases between them. The chain's CDR3 is CASTPRGYSNQPQHF. The CDR3 DNA is TGTGCCAGCACTCCCCGAGGCTATAGCAATCAGCCCCAGCATTTT.

V gene TRBV11-2 combines with J gene TRBJ2-5; 8 bases line up with TRBD2. J gave up 0 bases and V 5 bases, and 11 bases lay outside the gene matches. The CDR3 contains 17 residues. The germline CDR1 and CDR2 sequences are SGHAT and FQNNGV. CDR3 bases: TGTGCCAGCAGCCCTAGGGGTAGCGGGACTCACCAAGAGACCCAGTACTTC. Translated, it gives CASSPRGSGTHQETQYF.

Only one count was recorded for this clone. V gene TRBV5-4 combines with J gene TRBJ2-1; TRBD2 matches 14 bases. V was pared by 2 bases and J by 3 bases, with 1 base of the junction left unmatched. CDR1 and CDR2 (germline): SGHNT, YYREEE (reference sequence). The CDR3 totals 16 residues. The CDR3 here is CASSFGTSGSYNEQFF. The CDR3 DNA reads TGTGCCAGCAGCTTCGGGACTAGCGGGAGCTACAATGAGCAGTTCTTC.

The V and J genes are TRBV7-9 and TRBJ1-3; D might be TRBD1 (6 bases). The germline V gene encodes CDR1 SEHNR and CDR2 FQNEAQ (reference sequence). The length of the CDR3 is 16 residues. V dropped 2 bases and J dropped 0 bases, with 11 bases sitting between them. As DNA, the CDR3 is TGTGCCAGCAGCTTAAGATTGGACAGCTCTGGAAACACCATATATTTT. Its translation is CASSLRLDSSGNTIYF.

V gene TRBV29-1 combines with J gene TRBJ1-4; D may be TRBD1 (6 bases). The CDR3 spans 14 residues. Germline-derived CDR1 and CDR2 are SQVTM and ANQGSEA. The V end was cut by 4 bases, the J end by 3 bases, with 12 bases between. Written as DNA, the CDR3 is TGCAGCGTTGGCACGGGGGGCGCTAATGAAAAACTGTTTTTT. Protein product: CSVGTGGANEKLFF.

The chain combines TRBV21-1 with TRBJ1-1; no DNA check was done on the table's D call, TRBD1. TRBV21-1 is termed a pseudogene. The CDR3 has 15 amino acids. CDR3 sequence reads: CASSKPDRLCTEAFF. The DNA of the CDR3 is TGTGCCAGCAGCAAACCGGACAGATTATGCACTGAAGCTTTCTTT.

The gene calls are TRBV6-5 and TRBJ2-7; D not resolved. This CDR3 region has 12 residues. The germline V gene has CDR1 MNHEY and CDR2 SVGAGI. V shed 2 bases and J shed 4 bases, with 6 bases lying between them. The CDR3 DNA is TGTGCCAGCAGTTACAACGGTTACGAGCAGTACTTC. As protein: CASSYNGYEQYF.

V usage is TRBV11-2 and J usage is TRBJ2-2; no definite D call. Germline CDR1 SGHAT, CDR2 FQNNGV. The CDR3 is 14 amino acids. With 0 bases removed from V and 6 bases from J, the gap between germline ends came to 8 bases. As DNA, the CDR3 is TGTGCCAGCAGCTTAGAGGTCGGGTCCGGGGAGCTGTTTTTT. It encodes CASSLEVGSGELFF.

The CDR3 here is CASSLRRGLPYEQYF. The CDR3 DNA follows: TGTGCCAGCAGCTTGCGGAGGGGGCTCCCCTACGAGCAGTACTTC. The genes are TRBV5-4 and TRBJ2-7; tentatively, D is TRBD1 (7 bases). CDR1 SGHNT and CDR2 YYREEE come from the germline V gene (reference sequence). CDR3 length: 15 amino acids. V gave up 1 base and J gave up 2 bases, with 13 bases separating them.

The chain uses TRBV15 and TRBJ2-7; tentatively, D is TRBD2 (6 bases). CDR3 length equals 14 residues. V lost 2 bases and J 1 base, leaving 9 bases between the germline ends. CDR1 and CDR2 (germline): LNHNV, YYDKDF (reference sequence). CDR3 protein: CATSRSAGSYEQYF. As DNA, the CDR3 is TGTGCCACCAGCAGATCGGCGGGGTCCTACGAGCAGTACTTC.

This clone came up a few times. V is TRBV6-6 and J is TRBJ1-6; 8 bases line up with TRBD1. The V segment lost 11 bases and the J segment 10 bases; nucleotides outside the gene matches: 10. Germline V gene data show CDR1 as MNHNY and CDR2 as SVGAGI (reference sequence). CDR3 length equals 13 residues. CDR3 DNA sequence: TGTGCCTCTAACGGGGACAGGCCCTCACCCCTCCACTTT. Translating it yields CASNGDRPSPLHF.

V and J are TRBV6-1 and TRBJ1-6; D is perhaps TRBD1 (5 bases). The CDR3 extends over 13 amino acids. V was trimmed by 3 bases and J by 10 bases, leaving 10 bases between them. The V gene's germline CDR1 is MNHNS and CDR2 SASEGT. The CDR3 region is CASSDRVESPLHF. In nucleotides, the CDR3 is TGTGCCAGCAGTGACAGGGTAGAGTCACCCCTCCACTTT.

The chain recombines TRBV18 with TRBJ1-5; D remains ambiguous. The CDR3 totals 13 residues. V shed 3 bases and J shed 8 bases, with 11 bases lying between them. Germline loops: CDR1 KGHSH, CDR2 LQKENI. The CDR3 reads CASSPRTGEPQHF. For the CDR3, the DNA is TGTGCCAGCTCACCTAGGACGGGAGAGCCCCAGCATTTT.

The V gene is TRBV6-6, the J gene TRBJ1-6, with D perhaps TRBD1 (6 bases). The CDR3 is made up of 14 amino acids. Trimming left V 2 bases short and J 4 bases short, with 6 bases between. Germline CDR1 and CDR2: MNHNY and SVGAGI (reference sequence). CDR3 DNA: TGTGCCAGCAGTTACACAGGGTATAATTCACCCCTCCACTTT. This gives the protein CASSYTGYNSPLHF.

This chain uses TRBV30 with TRBJ2-7; 9 nucleotides align to TRBD1. Trimming at V came to 4 bases and at J to 3 bases, leaving 7 bases not matched to a gene. Germline CDR1 reads GTSNPN; CDR2 reads SVGIG (reference sequence). The CDR3 contains 14 residues. CDR3 bases: TGTGCCTGGATGGGTGGGACAGGGATCTACGAGCAGTACTTC. It yields the protein CAWMGGTGIYEQYF.

V and J are TRBV5-1 and TRBJ2-3; maybe TRBD2 (7 bases). The CDR3 spans 17 residues. The V and J ends lost 3 bases and 3 bases respectively, with 20 bases between them. Germline CDR1 SGHRS, CDR2 YFSETQ. Here the CDR3 reads CASSSNIQQGGTDTQYF. The CDR3 DNA is TGCGCCAGCAGCTCTAATATTCAACAGGGAGGGACAGATACGCAGTATTTT.

The V call is TRBV18, the J call TRBJ2-7, with 10 positions matching TRBD1. This CDR3 has 15 residues. The V and J ends lost 4 bases and 0 bases, in that order; junction bases with no gene match: 3. Germline V gene data show CDR1 as KGHSH and CDR2 as LQKENI. The CDR3 sequence: CASSRDRGISYEQYF. CDR3 in DNA: TGTGCCAGCTCACGGGACAGGGGAATCTCCTACGAGCAGTACTTC.

This clone was seen only a few times. The chain has TRBV25-1 and TRBJ2-7, with 9 bases aligning to TRBD1. The CDR3 spans 14 residues. J was trimmed by 3 bases and V by 4 bases; bases with no gene match: 4. Germline CDR1 is MGHDK and CDR2 is SYGVNS. The CDR3 DNA follows: TGTGCCAGCAGTGGGGACAGGGAAATCTACGAGCAGTACTTC. This encodes CASSGDREIYEQYF.